This entry concerns a single TCR beta chain. The CDR3 sequence is 19 residues long. Germline loops: CDR1 MGHRA, CDR2 YSYEKL. J was trimmed by 0 bases and V by 0 bases; bases with no gene match: 10. Profiled with immunoSEQ multiplex PCR; TCRdb holds only in-frame clones, not every one. The data show about 180,000 clones, with over 75% seen just once and roughly 20% held by the top ten. The sample belongs to a study of blood T cell repertoires in COVID-19. Study overall: The United States, Italy and Spain provided the acute and convalescent COVID-19 samples.

Seattle patient enrollment occurred during active infection, with longitudinal follow-up thereafter. The sequenced material came from peripheral blood. The chain links TRBV4-1 to TRBJ2-2; 7 nucleotides match TRBD1. The TCR was taken from a person aged 65-85 years with COVID-19, enrolled during active disease. The CDR3: CASSQEGQQSFANTGELFF. Written as DNA, the CDR3 is TGCGCCAGCAGCCAAGAGGGACAGCAGTCTTTCGCGAACACCGGGGAGCTGTTTTTT.